The 7 T cell receptor beta chains below all came from one sample that was sequenced in a study of brain T cells in children with intractable seizures. Measured with immunoSEQ multiplex PCR; TCRdb has only the in-frame clones, and not every one. The data contain fewer than 80,000 clones, 90% to 97% of them singletons. The source was peripheral blood, collected at surgery. The receptor set was obtained from a boy in the first two years of life with focal cortical dysplasia and intractable seizures.

The rearrangement joins TRBV29-1 to TRBJ1-1; D might be TRBD1 (5 bases). Germline V gene lookup returns CDR1 SQVTM and CDR2 ANQGSEA. Trimming removed 1 base from V and 0 bases from J, with 9 bases in between. This CDR3 spans 14 amino acids. CDR3 nucleotide sequence: TGCAGCGTTGAAGGTCGACAGCTGAACACTGAAGCTTTCTTT. Translated: CSVEGRQLNTEAFF.

The J gene is TRBJ2-2, the V gene TRBV10-3; 9 bases agree with TRBD1. The J segment lost 5 bases and the V segment lost 0 bases, leaving 4 bases of the junction unmatched. CDR1 and CDR2 from the germline V gene are ENHRY and SYGVKD. The CDR3 is 16 residues long. The CDR3 loop is CAISESKTGGTGELFF. CDR3 DNA: TGTGCCATCAGTGAGTCGAAGACAGGGGGAACCGGGGAGCTGTTTTTT.

The chain has TRBV6-2 or TRBV6-3 and TRBJ1-2, with D tentatively TRBD1 (6 bases). Trimming left V 6 bases short and J 3 bases short, with 26 bases between. The germline CDR1 and CDR2 sequences are MNHEY and SVGEGT. The CDR3 runs 18 residues. The CDR3 here is CASSPSNRASRGYYGYTF. For the CDR3, the DNA is TGTGCCAGCAGCCCCTCAAACAGGGCCTCCAGGGGATACTATGGCTACACCTTC.

Here the CDR3 DNA reads TGTGCCAGCAAAAGACAACCGGGACTAGCAACCTACGAGCAGTACTTC. Amino acid sequence: CASKRQPGLATYEQYF. The chain has TRBV2 and TRBJ2-7, with 9 positions matching TRBD2. The CDR3 loop spans 16 amino acids. V lost 7 bases to trimming and J lost 2 bases; unmatched junction nucleotides: 12. The germline V gene encodes CDR1 SNHLY and CDR2 FYNNEI.

V gene TRBV4-1 combines with J gene TRBJ2-1; 10 positions match TRBD2. Germline trimming cut 4 bases from V and 4 bases from J; bases unmatched to any gene: 7. CDR3 length equals 16 residues. CDR1 is MGHRA, CDR2 YSYEKL, per germline. CDR3 loop: CASSRSSGGYYNEQFF. The DNA of the CDR3 is TGCGCCAGCAGCCGTAGTAGCGGGGGGTATTACAATGAGCAGTTCTTC.

V and J are TRBV5-1 and TRBJ1-1; a weak D match, TRBD1 (5 bases). V gave up 2 bases and J gave up 1 base, with 12 bases separating them. This CDR3 has 15 residues. In germline, CDR1 is SGHRS, CDR2 YFSETQ. The CDR3 nucleotides read TGCGCCAGCAGCTTCCATGGGGGGGAGAACACTGAAGCTTTCTTT. Translation gives CASSFHGGENTEAFF.

Only a few counts were recorded for this clone. The V call is TRBV6-1, the J call TRBJ1-2; TRBD1 matches 7 bases. Per germline, CDR1 MNHNS and CDR2 SASEGT. Trimming removed 1 base from V and 5 bases from J; junction bases left unmatched: 4. The CDR3 runs 14 residues. The CDR3 sequence: CASSEEWGQYGYTF. As DNA, the CDR3 is TGTGCCAGCAGTGAAGAGTGGGGACAGTATGGCTACACCTTC.